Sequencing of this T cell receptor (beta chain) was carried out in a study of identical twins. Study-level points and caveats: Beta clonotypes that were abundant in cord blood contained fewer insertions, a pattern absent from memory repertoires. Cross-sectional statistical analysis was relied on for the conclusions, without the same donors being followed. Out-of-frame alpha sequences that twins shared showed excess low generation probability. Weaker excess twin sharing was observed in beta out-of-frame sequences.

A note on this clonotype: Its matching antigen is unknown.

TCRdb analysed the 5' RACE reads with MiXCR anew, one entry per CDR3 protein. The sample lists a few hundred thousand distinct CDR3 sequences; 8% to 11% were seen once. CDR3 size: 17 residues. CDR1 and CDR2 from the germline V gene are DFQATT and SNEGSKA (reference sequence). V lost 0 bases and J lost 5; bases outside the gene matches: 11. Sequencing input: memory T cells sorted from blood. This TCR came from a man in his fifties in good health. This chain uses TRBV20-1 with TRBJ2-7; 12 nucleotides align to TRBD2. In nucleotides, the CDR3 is TGCAGTGCTAGAGATTTCCGGAGACTAGCGGGAGCTAACGAGCAGTACTTC. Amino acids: CSARDFRRLAGANEQYF.